This T cell receptor (beta chain) emerged from a study of blood T cell repertoires in COVID-19. Generated by immunoSEQ multiplex PCR, the TCRdb table keeps only in-frame clones and is missing some. The top ten clones hold around an eighth of a sample with approximately 400,000 clones, 88% of them seen once. With 5 bases clipped from V and 3 bases from J, the junction kept 11 bases outside the gene matches. The germline V gene has CDR1 MNHEY and CDR2 SMNVEV (reference sequence). This CDR3 is 17 amino acids long. Sequenced material: peripheral blood. The rearrangement joins TRBV27 to TRBJ1-4; the match to TRBD1 covers 8 bases. The sequence derives from a woman aged 50 to 60 with COVID-19, enrolled during active disease. CDR3 sequence: CASSKYRGRGSNEKLFF. Written as DNA, the CDR3 is TGTGCCAGCAGTAAATACAGGGGGAGGGGATCTAATGAAAAACTGTTTTTT.